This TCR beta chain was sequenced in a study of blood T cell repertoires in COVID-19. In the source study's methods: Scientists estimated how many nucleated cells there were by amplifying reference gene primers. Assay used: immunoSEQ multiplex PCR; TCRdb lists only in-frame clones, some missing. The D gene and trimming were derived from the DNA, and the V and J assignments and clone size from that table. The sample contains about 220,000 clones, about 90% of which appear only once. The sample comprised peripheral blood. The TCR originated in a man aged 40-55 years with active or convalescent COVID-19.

The DNA for the CDR3 is TGTGCCAGCAGCCTTAGCGGACTAGCTGCGAACACCGGGGAGCTGTTTTTT. It specifies CASSLSGLAANTGELFF. The rearrangement links TRBV9 to TRBJ2-2; TRBD2 aligns across 8 bases. Germline CDR1 and CDR2: SGDLS and YYNGEE. The CDR3 has 17 amino acids. Losses at the gene ends were 4 bases for V and 0 bases for J; bases not matched to a gene: 8. The full variable domain, with the rest looked up from reference TRBV9 and TRBJ2-2, is DSGVTQTPKHLITATGQRVTLRCSPRSGDLSVYWYQQSLDQGLQFLIQYYNGEERAKGNILERFSAQQFPDLHSELNLSSLELGDSALYFCASSLSGLAANTGELFFGEGSRLTVL.